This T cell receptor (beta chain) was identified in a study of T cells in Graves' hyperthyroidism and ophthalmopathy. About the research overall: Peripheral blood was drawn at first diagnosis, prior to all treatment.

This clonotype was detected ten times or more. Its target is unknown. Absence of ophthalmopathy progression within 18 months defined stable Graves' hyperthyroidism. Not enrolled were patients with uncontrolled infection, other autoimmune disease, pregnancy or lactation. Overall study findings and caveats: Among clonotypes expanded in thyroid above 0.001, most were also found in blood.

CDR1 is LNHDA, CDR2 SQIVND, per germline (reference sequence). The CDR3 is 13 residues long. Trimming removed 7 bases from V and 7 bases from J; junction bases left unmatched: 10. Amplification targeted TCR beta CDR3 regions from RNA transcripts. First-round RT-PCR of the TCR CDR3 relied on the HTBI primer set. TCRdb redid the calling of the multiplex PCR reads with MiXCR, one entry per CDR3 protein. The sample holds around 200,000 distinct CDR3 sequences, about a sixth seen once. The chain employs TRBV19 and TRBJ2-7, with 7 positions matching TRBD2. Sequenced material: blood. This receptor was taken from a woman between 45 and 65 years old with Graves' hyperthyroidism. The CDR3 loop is CASTPSTGREQYF. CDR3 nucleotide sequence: TGTGCCAGTACCCCCTCGACCGGGAGGGAGCAGTACTTC.